This T cell receptor (beta chain) was identified during a study of cytomegalovirus exposure and HLA in healthy donors. Study-level background: Most genotyped donors, 81% of 350 to 500, had Caucasian-associated genetic ancestry.

The germline V gene encodes CDR1 SGHDT and CDR2 YYEEEE. With V trimmed by 4 bases and J by 5 bases, 7 bases remained unmatched. The CDR3 runs 15 residues. PCR used 60 Vbeta primers and 13 Jbeta primers. The method was immunoSEQ multiplex PCR; TCRdb's version includes in-frame clones alone and lacks a portion of them. The data show about 140,000 clones, with over 75% seen just once and 1.2% held by the top ten. Sequencing was performed on PBMCs. This clonotype was obtained from a female donor in good health and CMV-seronegative. The chain combines TRBV5-6 with TRBJ2-7; 12 nucleotides line up with TRBD1. This CDR3 is CASSVPGQGADEQYF. The CDR3 nucleotides read TGTGCCAGCAGCGTACCGGGACAGGGGGCGGACGAGCAGTACTTC.